The entry below gives a single T cell receptor beta chain sequence along with its context. TCRdb's table, derived via immunoSEQ multiplex PCR, lists solely in-frame clones and lacks some. The sample gives fewer than 150,000 clones, around 85% of which show up once; approximately 4.3% is in the top ten. This CDR3 spans 13 amino acids. With V trimmed by 4 bases and J by 5 bases, 4 bases remained unmatched. The data are from a study of blood T cell repertoires in COVID-19. The V call is TRBV12-3 or TRBV12-4, the J call TRBJ2-5, with TRBD1 matching 7 bases. The sequence was obtained from a human donor in a cohort sampled during active COVID-19. Sequenced material: peripheral blood. The CDR3 reads CASSSGQRETQYF. The CDR3 region has the DNA TGTGCCAGCAGTTCGGGACAGCGGGAGACCCAGTACTTC.